These 2 T cell receptor beta chains were sequenced from one sample in a study of T cells in Graves' hyperthyroidism and ophthalmopathy. RNA transcripts gave rise to amplified TCR beta CDR3 regions. HTBI primers were used for first-round RT-PCR of the TCR CDR3. TCRdb itself ran the multiplex PCR reads through MiXCR, one entry per CDR3 protein. Seen here are some 210,000 distinct CDR3 sequences, more than 15% observed once, and the top ten hold roughly 53%. The sample comprised blood. Receptors were obtained from a man aged 45-65 years with Graves' hyperthyroidism.

This clonotype occurred many times. V gene TRBV10-3 combines with J gene TRBJ2-1; 8 bases match TRBD1. V dropped 2 bases and J dropped 8; count of bases not matched to a gene: 5. The CDR3 contains 14 residues. The germline V gene encodes CDR1 ENHRY and CDR2 SYGVKD. The CDR3 protein is CAISEGQGFDEQFF. In nucleotides, the CDR3 is TGTGCCATCAGTGAGGGACAGGGCTTCGATGAGCAGTTCTTC.

This clonotype was seen repeatedly, ten times or more. The chain carries TRBV6-2 or TRBV6-3 and TRBJ1-5; D is perhaps TRBD1 (6 bases). V dropped 5 bases and J dropped 7 bases, with 12 bases sitting between them. Per the germline V gene, CDR1 is MNHEY and CDR2 is SVGEGT. The CDR3 has 13 amino acids. In nucleotides, the CDR3 is TGTGCCAGCAGTGCAGGGGAGGTACAGCCCCAGCATTTT. Its translation is CASSAGEVQPQHF.